One sample yielded the 20 T cell receptor beta chains listed below, sequenced in a study of cytomegalovirus exposure and HLA in healthy donors. PCR involved 60 Vbeta and 13 Jbeta primers. The data were produced by immunoSEQ multiplex PCR, yet TCRdb's version contains in-frame clones alone and is incomplete. The data show around 100,000 clones, 75% to 90% seen once. The sequenced sample was PBMCs. These receptors all stem from a man in his forties in good health and CMV-seronegative.

The chain recombines TRBV5-1 with TRBJ2-7, with 11 bases identical to TRBD1. V lost 2 bases, J lost 4 bases, and 2 bases stayed unmatched. Germline V gene data show CDR1 as SGHRS and CDR2 as YFSETQ. This CDR3 has 14 residues. As DNA, the CDR3 is TGCGCCAGCAGCTTCCGGGACAGGGGGTACGAGCAGTACTTC. Its translation is CASSFRDRGYEQYF. The variable domain in full, with the rest retrieved from reference TRBV5-1 and TRBJ2-7, is KAGVTQTPRYLIKTRGQQVTLSCSPISGHRSVSWYQQTPGQGLQFLFEYFSETQRNKGNFPGRFSGRQFSNSRSEMNVSTLELGDSALYLCASSFRDRGYEQYFGPGTRLTVT.

V is TRBV2 and J is TRBJ2-7; D might be TRBD2 (7 bases). V was trimmed by 0 bases and J by 12 bases, leaving 18 bases between them. The CDR3 runs to 14 residues. Germline loops: CDR1 SNHLY, CDR2 FYNNEI. This chain's CDR3 is CASSEALRGAERYF. The CDR3 DNA follows: TGTGCCAGCAGTGAAGCGCTTCGGGGGGCTGAACGGTACTTC.

This chain uses TRBV2 with TRBJ1-1; 9 bases fit TRBD1. Losses at the gene ends were 7 bases for V and 2 bases for J; bases not matched to a gene: 5. Germline-derived CDR1 and CDR2 are SNHLY and FYNNEI. The CDR3 contains 14 residues. The CDR3 DNA is TGTGCCAGCACCAACAGGGGGCACAACACTGAAGCTTTCTTT. Its translation is CASTNRGHNTEAFF.

The rearrangement joins TRBV6-1 to TRBJ2-5, with 16 bases fitting TRBD2. Germline assignment: CDR1 MNHNS and CDR2 SASEGT. This CDR3 has 17 residues. Trimming cost V 2 bases and J 6 bases; bases outside gene matches: 6. The CDR3 nucleotides are TGTGCCAGCAGTGAACGGGGACTAGCGGGGGGGCAAAAGACCCAGTACTTC. This gives the protein CASSERGLAGGQKTQYF.

This chain joins TRBV5-1 and TRBJ1-4, with D perhaps matching TRBD1 (6 bases). The CDR3 totals 14 residues. Germline V gene lookup returns CDR1 SGHRS and CDR2 YFSETQ. The V and J ends lost 1 base and 8 bases respectively, with 12 bases between them. The CDR3 sequence is CASSLTGREEKLFF. CDR3 sequence (DNA): TGCGCCAGCAGCTTGACAGGGCGGGAGGAAAAACTGTTTTTT.

The chain carries TRBV19 and TRBJ2-1, with a possible D match to TRBD1 (5 bases). Germline assignment: CDR1 LNHDA and CDR2 SQIVND (reference sequence). This CDR3 is built from 11 residues. V was trimmed by 6 bases and J by 8 bases, leaving 8 bases between them. The CDR3 is CASRGLDEQFF. The CDR3, as DNA: TGTGCCAGTAGGGGGCTCGATGAGCAGTTCTTC.

The V and J genes are TRBV14 and TRBJ2-1; TRBD1 might be the D (6 bases). Trimming took off 6 bases at V and 5 bases at J, with 17 bases between the two ends. Germline lookup yields CDR1 SGHDN and CDR2 FVKESK. The CDR3 loop spans 15 amino acids. CDR3 nucleotide sequence: TGTGCCAGCAGTCCAGGGCAGGGGTTCGACAATGAGCAGTTCTTC. Its translation is CASSPGQGFDNEQFF.

This rearrangement joins TRBV4-1 to TRBJ2-7, with D possibly TRBD1 on 8 matching bases. The CDR3 runs 15 residues. V was pared by 1 base and J by 3 bases, with 13 bases between. Germline CDR1 and CDR2: MGHRA and YSYEKL. The CDR3 nucleotides are TGCGCCAGCAGCCAAGTACAGGGGGGGAACTACGAGCAGTACTTC. Encoded protein: CASSQVQGGNYEQYF.

The CDR3 loop is CASSGTSAYNEQFF. DNA for the CDR3: TGTGCCTCGTCCGGGACTAGCGCGTACAATGAGCAGTTCTTC. The J gene is TRBJ2-1, the V gene TRBV30; 10 bases line up with TRBD2. Germline CDR1 reads GTSNPN; CDR2 reads SVGIG (reference sequence). The CDR3 is 14 amino acids. J gave up 4 bases and V 7 bases, and 7 bases lay outside the gene matches.

The sample holds a few counts of this clone. This chain uses TRBV6-5 with TRBJ1-4; no reliable D call. Germline V lookup: CDR1 MNHEY, CDR2 SVGAGI. This CDR3 has 15 residues. The V end was cut by 2 bases, the J end by 8 bases, with 15 bases between. CDR3 in amino acids: CASSYRAGGYEKLFF. In DNA, the CDR3 is TGTGCCAGCAGTTACAGGGCAGGAGGTTACGAAAAACTGTTTTTT.

The CDR3 is CASSLEAGQPQHF. The CDR3 nucleotides read TGTGCCAGCAGCTTGGAAGCGGGACAGCCCCAGCATTTT. The chain has TRBV5-6 and TRBJ1-5; D gene uncertain. This CDR3 is built from 13 residues. CDR1 SGHDT and CDR2 YYEEEE come from the germline V gene. Between the trimmed V and J ends, which lost 0 bases and 7 bases, there was a span of 8 bases.

The genes are TRBV7-2 and TRBJ1-6, with a possible D match to TRBD1 (5 bases). Germline V gene data show CDR1 as SGHTA and CDR2 as FQGNSA. V lost 1 base, J lost 7 bases, and 14 bases lay in between. There are 16 residues in the CDR3. The CDR3 DNA sequence: TGTGCCAGCAGCTTAGTTTCAGACAGTCGGAATTCACCCCTCCACTTT. Its protein product is CASSLVSDSRNSPLHF.

This chain joins TRBV5-1 and TRBJ1-2; 10 positions match TRBD1. CDR3 length: 13 residues. J gave up 7 bases and V 4 bases, and 4 bases lay outside the gene matches. Germline CDR1 SGHRS, CDR2 YFSETQ. CDR3: CASSDGTGAGYTF. The CDR3 nucleotides are TGCGCCAGCAGCGACGGGACAGGGGCTGGCTACACCTTC. Filled out from reference TRBV5-1 and TRBJ1-2, the complete variable domain reads KAGVTQTPRYLIKTRGQQVTLSCSPISGHRSVSWYQQTPGQGLQFLFEYFSETQRNKGNFPGRFSGRQFSNSRSEMNVSTLELGDSALYLCASSDGTGAGYTFGSGTRLTVV.

In this sample, this clone turned up once. The chain couples TRBV7-3 to TRBJ2-2, with 7 nucleotides matching TRBD2. CDR1 is SGHTA, CDR2 FQGTGA, per germline. The ends lost 7 bases at V and 6 bases at J; junction bases unmatched: 8. This CDR3 region has 14 residues. In DNA, the CDR3 is TGTGCCAGCACCCCCGGGGGGTCCCCCGGGGAGCTGTTTTTT. This gives the protein CASTPGGSPGELFF.

The chain recombines TRBV6-5 with TRBJ2-7, with 8 bases aligning to TRBD1. The germline gives CDR1 MNHEY, CDR2 SVGAGI. J gave up 2 bases and V 10 bases, and 7 bases lay outside the gene matches. This CDR3 comprises 13 residues. In DNA form, the CDR3 reads TGTGCCACCCGGACAGGGCTACCCTACGAGCAGTACTTC. This sequence encodes CATRTGLPYEQYF.

The V and J genes are TRBV19 and TRBJ2-7; tentatively, D is TRBD2 (6 bases). The CDR3 consists of 14 residues. V was cut by 1 base and J by 4 bases, with 11 bases left in between. In germline, CDR1 is LNHDA, CDR2 SQIVND (reference sequence). The CDR3 bases are TGTGCCAGTAGTATAGGGGGGAGGAAATACGAGCAGTACTTC. Its translation: CASSIGGRKYEQYF.

The rearrangement uses TRBV29-1 and TRBJ1-5; TRBD1 matches at 8 bases. The CDR3 is 12 amino acids. The germline gives CDR1 SQVTM, CDR2 ANQGSEA. The V gene end was trimmed by 7 bases and the J gene end by 4 bases; junction bases not matched to a gene: 3. The CDR3, as DNA: TGCAGCGCCGGGACAGGAAATCAGCCCCAGCATTTT. Its translation is CSAGTGNQPQHF.

CDR3 bases: TGTGCCAGCAACAGGGATTGGGGCCAAGAGACCCAGTACTTC. Amino acid sequence: CASNRDWGQETQYF. The V gene is TRBV9, the J gene TRBJ2-5; D is possibly TRBD1 (6 bases). The CDR3 spans 14 residues. V lost 6 bases and J 1 base, leaving 13 bases between the germline ends. The germline V gene has CDR1 SGDLS and CDR2 YYNGEE. Combining the CDR3 with reference TRBV9 and TRBJ2-5 gives the whole variable domain DSGVTQTPKHLITATGQRVTLRCSPRSGDLSVYWYQQSLDQGLQFLIQYYNGEERAKGNILERFSAQQFPDLHSELNLSSLELGDSALYFCASNRDWGQETQYFGPGTRLLVL.

This rearrangement joins TRBV25-1 to TRBJ1-5, with D possibly TRBD1 on 6 matching bases. Germline CDR1 MGHDK, CDR2 SYGVNS. Trimming stripped 3 bases from V and 7 bases from J, with 13 bases between. The CDR3 has 14 residues. Here the CDR3 DNA reads TGTGCCAGCAGTGATTGGGGGGGCCGGCAGCCCCAGCATTTT. Translated, it gives CASSDWGGRQPQHF. Filled out from reference TRBV25-1 and TRBJ1-5, the complete variable domain reads EADIYQTPRYLVIGTGKKITLECSQTMGHDKMYWYQQDPGMELHLIHYSYGVNSTEKGDLSSESTVSRIRTEHFPLTLESARPSHTSQYLCASSDWGGRQPQHFGDGTRLSIL.

V gene TRBV10-1 combines with J gene TRBJ1-2; TRBD1 might be the D (6 bases). The CDR3 contains 13 residues. Germline V gene data show CDR1 as WNHNN and CDR2 as SYGVQD (reference sequence). Trimming cost V 0 bases and J 4 bases, with 6 bases left between them. Here the CDR3 DNA reads TGCGCCAGCAGTGAGTCAGGGGGCTATGGCTACACCTTC. Amino acid sequence: CASSESGGYGYTF.